Shown below are 32 T cell receptor beta chains from a single sample sequenced in a study of OX40 agonist ivuxolimab in advanced cancers. Library creation used the immunoSEQ multiplex PCR assay. This is the immuneACCESS table as TCRdb keeps it, with only in-frame sequences that have V and J called. A part of the clones is gone; compared with another copy, unresolved V genes explain less than half, and the rest is unexplained. The sample table shows some 54,000 clones, and approximately 84% are seen once. The biggest ten clones account for 1.2% of the sample. Sequenced material: CD4+ or CD8+ T cells sorted from blood, taken in a trial of the OX40 agonist ivuxolimab. Receptors originate from an adult with an advanced solid tumor such as melanoma, head and neck, liver or kidney cancer.

The V and J genes are TRBV10-3 and TRBJ1-1, with D possibly TRBD1 on 5 matching bases. CDR1 ENHRY and CDR2 SYGVKD come from the germline V gene. There are 13 residues in the CDR3. V was cut by 10 bases and J by 3 bases, with 15 bases left in between. The CDR3 nucleotides read TGTGCCACGGGGGGAAGGGAGGACACTGAAGCTTTCTTT. This encodes CATGGREDTEAFF.

V and J are TRBV4-3 and TRBJ2-1; D is unresolved. Germline CDR1 LGHNA, CDR2 YSLEER. The CDR3 contains 14 residues. V dropped 0 bases and J dropped 8 bases, with 11 bases sitting between them. DNA for the CDR3: TGCGCCAGCAGCCAAGATACCTATGGTGATGAGCAGTTCTTC. Residues: CASSQDTYGDEQFF.

This clone was detected once. The chain employs TRBV7-2 and TRBJ1-3; 7 bases are a match to TRBD1. In germline, CDR1 is SGHTA, CDR2 FQGNSA. Trimming cost V 5 bases and J 4 bases; bases outside gene matches: 8. This CDR3 region has 15 residues. The CDR3 loop reads CASSPPGQRGNTIYF. The CDR3 nucleotides are TGTGCCAGCAGCCCCCCGGGACAGCGAGGAAACACCATATATTTT.

In DNA form, the CDR3 reads TGTGCCAGCAGCCCCGGACCAGTCGGTATTTCACCCCTCCACTTT. Protein product: CASSPGPVGISPLHF. The chain combines TRBV11-1 with TRBJ1-6; D is uncertain. From germline, CDR1 is SGHAT and CDR2 FQDESV (reference sequence). V lost 5 bases, J lost 9 bases, and 17 bases lay in between. The CDR3 covers 15 residues. Using reference TRBV11-1 and TRBJ1-6 for the parts outside the CDR3, the full variable domain is EAEVAQSPRYKITEKSQAVAFWCDPISGHATLYWYRQILGQGPELLVQFQDESVVDDSQLPKDRFSAERLKGVDSTLKIQPAELGDSAMYLCASSPGPVGISPLHFGNGTRLTVT.

The V and J genes are TRBV14 and TRBJ1-2; no definite D call. Per germline, CDR1 SGHDN and CDR2 FVKESK. V was trimmed by 0 bases and J by 4 bases, leaving 9 bases between them. The CDR3 loop spans 14 amino acids. CDR3 bases: TGTGCCAGCAGCCAAGATCTGTGGGGCTATGGCTACACCTTC. This gives the protein CASSQDLWGYGYTF.

This clone has just one count. The chain combines TRBV5-1 with TRBJ2-7; 8 bases match TRBD1. The ends lost 4 bases at V and 2 bases at J; junction bases unmatched: 8. CDR3 size: 15 residues. In germline, CDR1 is SGHRS, CDR2 YFSETQ. CDR3 bases: TGCGCCAGCAGCACCCCCGGGACAGGCCCCTACGAGCAGTACTTC. This gives the protein CASSTPGTGPYEQYF.

The V gene is TRBV28, the J gene TRBJ1-4; the D gene is possibly TRBD1 (6 bases). The germline V gene has CDR1 MDHEN and CDR2 SYDVKM. Trimming cost V 9 bases and J 8 bases, with 22 bases left between them. The CDR3 is made up of 15 amino acids. CDR3 in amino acids: CASSQQGLDGEKLFF. CDR3 bases: TGTGCCAGTTCTCAACAGGGCTTAGATGGGGAAAAACTGTTTTTT.

This clone was counted once. This chain's CDR3 is CASSLSNGIGYTF. The CDR3 DNA reads TGTGCCAGCAGTTTATCCAACGGGATTGGCTACACCTTC. The chain combines TRBV27 with TRBJ1-2; D call uncertain. V was pared by 0 bases and J by 7 bases, with 9 bases between. This CDR3 region has 13 residues. CDR1 and CDR2 from the germline V gene are MNHEY and SMNVEV (reference sequence).

This rearrangement joins TRBV5-1 to TRBJ1-1; D perhaps matches TRBD1 (6 bases). The length of the CDR3 is 13 residues. In germline, CDR1 is SGHRS, CDR2 YFSETQ. V was clipped by 4 bases and J by 3 bases, with 10 bases between them. CDR3 nucleotide sequence: TGCGCCAGCAGCCAGGGGCCGGACACTGAAGCTTTCTTT. It codes for CASSQGPDTEAFF. Using reference TRBV5-1 and TRBJ1-1 for the parts outside the CDR3, the full variable domain is KAGVTQTPRYLIKTRGQQVTLSCSPISGHRSVSWYQQTPGQGLQFLFEYFSETQRNKGNFPGRFSGRQFSNSRSEMNVSTLELGDSALYLCASSQGPDTEAFFGQGTRLTVV.

This chain links TRBV15 with TRBJ1-5; 8 bases are shared with TRBD1. Germline CDR1 and CDR2: LNHNV and YYDKDF (reference sequence). Unmatched junction bases numbered 9, after V lost 8 bases and J lost 6 bases. The CDR3 sequence is 14 residues long. The chain's CDR3 is CATEMGQDGQPQHF. The CDR3 nucleotides are TGTGCCACCGAAATGGGACAGGATGGTCAGCCCCAGCATTTT.

In its sample, this clone was seen once. The V gene is TRBV7-8, the J gene TRBJ2-7, with 14 nucleotides matching TRBD2. The CDR3 has 17 residues. V shed 2 bases, J shed 5 bases, and the junction held 8 bases outside the gene matches. The V gene's germline CDR1 is SGHVS and CDR2 FQNEAQ. The CDR3: CASSLPTTSGRADEQYF. The DNA for the CDR3 is TGTGCCAGCAGCTTACCCACGACTAGCGGGAGGGCGGACGAGCAGTACTTC.

The genes are TRBV9 and TRBJ2-7; TRBD2 aligns across 7 bases. The V gene's germline CDR1 is SGDLS and CDR2 YYNGEE. This CDR3 has 15 amino acids. The junction had 5 bases not matched to a gene; V was cut back by 2 bases and J by 0 bases. The CDR3 reads CASSVSGRSSYEQYF. CDR3 nucleotides: TGTGCCAGCAGCGTTAGCGGGCGAAGCTCCTACGAGCAGTACTTC. The full variable domain, its missing parts supplied by reference TRBV9 and TRBJ2-7, is DSGVTQTPKHLITATGQRVTLRCSPRSGDLSVYWYQQSLDQGLQFLIQYYNGEERAKGNILERFSAQQFPDLHSELNLSSLELGDSALYFCASSVSGRSSYEQYFGPGTRLTVT.

This clone has a single count. This chain links TRBV6-1 with TRBJ1-2; TRBD1 might be the D (6 bases). V was cut by 3 bases and J by 3 bases, with 14 bases left in between. Germline loops: CDR1 MNHNS, CDR2 SASEGT. This CDR3 contains 15 residues. The CDR3 region has the DNA TGTGCCAGCAGTGACACAGGGTTTAGTGACTATGGCTACACCTTC. It specifies CASSDTGFSDYGYTF.

DNA of the CDR3: TGTGCCAGCAGTCGACTGGGGGTAACAGATACGCAGTATTTT. It yields the protein CASSRLGVTDTQYF. The chain is built from TRBV27 and TRBJ2-3; TRBD1 or TRBD2 may be the D gene (5 bases each). Germline CDR1 is MNHEY and CDR2 is SMNVEV (reference sequence). The CDR3 is 14 amino acids. The V end lost 5 bases, the J end lost 3 bases, and 12 bases lay between the germline ends.

The CDR3, as DNA: TGCAGCGTCGGAGAGAATTCACCCCTCCACTTT. This encodes CSVGENSPLHF. This chain connects TRBV29-1 to TRBJ1-6; D not certain. The CDR3 covers 11 residues. Germline V CDR1 and CDR2: SQVTM, ANQGSEA. V was clipped by 6 bases and J by 7 bases, with 7 bases between them. Using reference TRBV29-1 and TRBJ1-6 for the parts outside the CDR3, the full variable domain is SAVISQKPSRDICQRGTSLTIQCQVDSQVTMMFWYRQQPGQSLTLIATANQGSEATYESGFVIDKFPISRPNLTFSTLTVSNMSPEDSSIYLCSVGENSPLHFGNGTRLTVT.

The CDR3 loop is CASSQPTGTKTQYF. The CDR3 coding sequence is TGTGCCAGCAGTCAGCCGACAGGGACGAAGACCCAGTACTTC. The chain recombines TRBV6-5 with TRBJ2-5, with 7 bases lining up with TRBD1. This CDR3 region has 14 residues. V lost 5 bases to trimming and J lost 6 bases; unmatched junction nucleotides: 9. CDR1 is MNHEY, CDR2 SVGAGI, per germline.

The genes are TRBV11-3 and TRBJ2-1, with a tentative D call TRBD1 (6 bases). Germline assignment: CDR1 SGHNT and CDR2 YENEEA. The CDR3 is 14 amino acids. Trimming cost V 3 bases and J 0 bases, with 6 bases left between them. CDR3 sequence: CASSLDSSYNEQFF. In DNA form, the CDR3 reads TGTGCCAGCAGCTTGGACAGCTCCTACAATGAGCAGTTCTTC.

This chain joins TRBV27 and TRBJ1-3; D ambiguous. From germline, CDR1 is MNHEY and CDR2 SMNVEV (reference sequence). The CDR3 is made up of 16 amino acids. Trimming stripped 2 bases from V and 0 bases from J, with 11 bases between. The CDR3 DNA is TGTGCCAGCAGTTTAGGAGGACCCATCTCTGGAAACACCATATATTTT. It yields the protein CASSLGGPISGNTIYF.

This chain links TRBV11-2 with TRBJ2-3; TRBD2 is a possible D gene (6 bases). CDR1 is SGHAT, CDR2 FQNNGV, per germline. The ends were cut back, 0 bases at V and 2 bases at J, with 15 bases in the middle. This CDR3 region has 17 residues. The CDR3 is CASSLERSGTFTDTQYF. The DNA of the CDR3 is TGTGCCAGCAGCTTAGAACGATCCGGGACTTTCACAGATACGCAGTATTTT.

The chain combines TRBV28 with TRBJ2-3; 8 bases are shared with TRBD2. Trimming at V came to 2 bases and at J to 1 base, leaving 8 bases not matched to a gene. This CDR3 spans 17 amino acids. CDR1 and CDR2 from the germline V gene are MDHEN and SYDVKM. The CDR3 here is CASSLGPGLVRTDTQYF. CDR3 nucleotide sequence: TGTGCCAGCAGTTTAGGGCCGGGACTAGTCCGCACAGATACGCAGTATTTT.

The chain links TRBV11-2 to TRBJ1-3; TRBD1 matches at 7 bases. There are 16 residues in the CDR3. J lost 8 bases, V lost 1 base, and 11 bases had no gene match. Germline V gives CDR1 SGHAT, CDR2 FQNNGV. CDR3 in amino acids: CASSLVGGRGRDTIYF. CDR3 bases: TGTGCCAGCAGCTTAGTTGGTGGCAGGGGGAGAGACACCATATATTTT.

This chain links TRBV2 with TRBJ2-1; TRBD2 might be the D (5 bases). CDR3 length equals 12 residues. Per the germline V gene, CDR1 is SNHLY and CDR2 is FYNNEI. V was clipped by 6 bases and J by 10 bases, with 13 bases between them. CDR3 DNA: TGTGCCAGCAGCCCCGATAGGGAGGAGCAGTTCTTC. This translates into CASSPDREEQFF.

The genes are TRBV15 and TRBJ1-1; D perhaps matches TRBD1 (5 bases). Trimming took 2 bases from V and 5 from J, leaving 12 bases between them. CDR1 and CDR2 (germline): LNHNV, YYDKDF (reference sequence). The CDR3 runs 14 residues. This CDR3 reads CATSRNRGGTEAFF. CDR3 bases: TGTGCCACCAGCAGAAATCGGGGGGGTACTGAAGCTTTCTTT.

J is TRBJ1-1 and V is TRBV27; 10 nucleotides agree with TRBD1. Trimming removed 1 base from V and 4 bases from J; junction bases left unmatched: 0. Germline V gene sequence: CDR1 MNHEY, CDR2 SMNVEV (reference sequence). The CDR3 is made up of 14 amino acids. CDR3 amino acids: CASSLWTGGTEAFF. In DNA, the CDR3 is TGTGCCAGCAGTTTATGGACAGGGGGCACTGAAGCTTTCTTT.

The chain combines TRBV15 with TRBJ1-3; 8 bases are a match to TRBD1. Germline CDR1 LNHNV, CDR2 YYDKDF (reference sequence). This CDR3 region has 16 residues. V shed 5 bases and J 2 bases; nucleotides not matched to a gene: 8. The CDR3: CATSDPQGAAGNTIYF. CDR3 DNA: TGTGCCACCAGCGACCCCCAGGGGGCGGCTGGAAACACCATATATTTT.

The rearrangement uses TRBV7-9 and TRBJ2-5; D not certain. Germline V gene lookup returns CDR1 SEHNR and CDR2 FQNEAQ (reference sequence). V shed 4 bases and J shed 1 base, with 10 bases lying between them. The CDR3 runs to 14 residues. The CDR3 reads CASSSLISQETQYF. The CDR3 DNA sequence: TGTGCCAGCAGCTCCCTCATATCCCAAGAGACCCAGTACTTC.

The chain has TRBV9 and TRBJ2-1; 10 nucleotides line up with TRBD2. This CDR3 region has 15 residues. Trimming at V came to 2 bases and at J to 5 bases, leaving 4 bases not matched to a gene. Per the germline V gene, CDR1 is SGDLS and CDR2 is YYNGEE. The CDR3 protein is CASSVSSGSDNEQFF. DNA for the CDR3: TGTGCCAGCAGCGTCTCTAGCGGGAGCGACAATGAGCAGTTCTTC.

The chain employs TRBV7-6 and TRBJ2-5, with a weak D call TRBD1 (7 bases). Germline assignment: CDR1 SGHVS and CDR2 FNYEAQ. The CDR3 has 15 residues. Trimming took 1 base from V and 4 from J, leaving 13 bases between them. The CDR3 DNA sequence: TGTGCCAGCAGCTTAGGACAGGGAGGATCAGAGACCCAGTACTTC. Amino acids: CASSLGQGGSETQYF.

The rearrangement uses TRBV28 and TRBJ2-2; 16 nucleotides line up with TRBD2. Germline assignment: CDR1 MDHEN and CDR2 SYDVKM. V shed 4 bases, J shed 4 bases, and the junction held 9 bases outside the gene matches. The CDR3 runs 19 residues. This CDR3 is CASSSGTSGRAQGTGELFF. CDR3 DNA sequence: TGTGCCAGCAGTTCCGGGACTAGCGGGAGGGCCCAGGGCACCGGGGAGCTGTTTTTT.

This chain connects TRBV19 to TRBJ2-5, with 10 bases matching TRBD1. The J segment lost 5 bases and the V segment lost 2 bases, leaving 5 bases of the junction unmatched. The germline V gene has CDR1 LNHDA and CDR2 SQIVND (reference sequence). CDR3 size: 15 residues. CDR3 DNA sequence: TGTGCCAGTAGTATAAACCGGGACAGGGGCGAGACCCAGTACTTC. Amino acid sequence: CASSINRDRGETQYF.

This clone is a singleton in its sample. J is TRBJ2-1 and V is TRBV19; perhaps TRBD1 as D (5 bases). CDR1 is LNHDA and CDR2 is SQIVND in the germline V gene (reference sequence). Trimming removed 4 bases from V and 7 bases from J, with 14 bases in between. This CDR3 region has 14 residues. CDR3 in amino acids: CASSTNKGQNEQFF. The CDR3, as DNA: TGTGCCAGTAGTACCAACAAGGGGCAGAATGAGCAGTTCTTC. The whole variable domain, remainder taken from reference TRBV19 and TRBJ2-1, is DGGITQSPKYLFRKEGQNVTLSCEQNLNHDAMYWYRQDPGQGLRLIYYSQIVNDFQKGDIAEGYSVSREKKESFPLTVTSAQKNPTAFYLCASSTNKGQNEQFFGPGTRLTVL.

This chain joins TRBV2 and TRBJ1-5; D ambiguous. Germline CDR1 SNHLY, CDR2 FYNNEI. This CDR3 spans 13 amino acids. V was pared by 7 bases and J by 0 bases, with 7 bases between. This CDR3 is CASNADSNQPQHF. In DNA form, the CDR3 reads TGTGCCAGCAACGCAGATAGCAATCAGCCCCAGCATTTT.